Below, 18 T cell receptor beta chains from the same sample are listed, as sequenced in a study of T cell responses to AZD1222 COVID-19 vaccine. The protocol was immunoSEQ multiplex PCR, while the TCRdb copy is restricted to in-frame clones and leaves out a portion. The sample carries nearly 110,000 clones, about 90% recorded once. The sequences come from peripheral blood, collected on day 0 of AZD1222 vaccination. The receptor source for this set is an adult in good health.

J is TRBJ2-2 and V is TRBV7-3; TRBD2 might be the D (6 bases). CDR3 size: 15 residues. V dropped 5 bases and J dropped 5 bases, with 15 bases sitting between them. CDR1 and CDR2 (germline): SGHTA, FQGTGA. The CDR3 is CASSPPGLPTGELFF. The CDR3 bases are TGTGCCAGCAGCCCCCCGGGACTCCCAACCGGGGAGCTGTTTTTT.

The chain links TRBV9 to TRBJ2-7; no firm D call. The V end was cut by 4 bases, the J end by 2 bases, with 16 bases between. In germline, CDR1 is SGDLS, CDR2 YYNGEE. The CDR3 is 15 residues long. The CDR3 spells CASSPSSLRTYEQYF. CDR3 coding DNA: TGTGCCAGCAGCCCCTCTTCCTTGAGGACCTACGAGCAGTACTTC.

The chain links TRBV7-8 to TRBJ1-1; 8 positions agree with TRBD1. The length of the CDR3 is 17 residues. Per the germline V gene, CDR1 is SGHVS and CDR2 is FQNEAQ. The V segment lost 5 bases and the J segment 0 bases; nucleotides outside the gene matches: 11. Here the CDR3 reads CASSAGQGVVMNTEAFF. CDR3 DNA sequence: TGTGCCAGCAGCGCAGGACAGGGAGTCGTTATGAACACTGAAGCTTTCTTT.

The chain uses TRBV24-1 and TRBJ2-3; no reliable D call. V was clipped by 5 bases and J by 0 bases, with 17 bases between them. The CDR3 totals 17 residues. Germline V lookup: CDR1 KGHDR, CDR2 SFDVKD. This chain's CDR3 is CATSARRAVTSTDTQYF. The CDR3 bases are TGTGCCACCAGTGCCCGCCGGGCGGTTACTAGCACAGATACGCAGTATTTT.

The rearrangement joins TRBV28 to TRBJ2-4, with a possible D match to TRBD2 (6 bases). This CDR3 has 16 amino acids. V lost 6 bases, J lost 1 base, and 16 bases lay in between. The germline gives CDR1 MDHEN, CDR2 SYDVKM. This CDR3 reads CASRRPPGDAKNIQYF. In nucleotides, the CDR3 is TGTGCCAGCAGGAGACCCCCGGGAGATGCCAAAAACATTCAGTACTTC.

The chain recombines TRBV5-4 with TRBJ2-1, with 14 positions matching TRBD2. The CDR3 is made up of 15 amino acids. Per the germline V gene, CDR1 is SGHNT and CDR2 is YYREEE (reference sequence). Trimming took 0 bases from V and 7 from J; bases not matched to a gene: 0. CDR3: CASSLGLAGGNEQFF. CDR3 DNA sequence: TGTGCCAGCAGCTTGGGACTAGCGGGAGGGAATGAGCAGTTCTTC.

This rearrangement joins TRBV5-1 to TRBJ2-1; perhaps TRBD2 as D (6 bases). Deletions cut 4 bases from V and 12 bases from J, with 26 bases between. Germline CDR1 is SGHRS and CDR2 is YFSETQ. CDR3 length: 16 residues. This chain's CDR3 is CASSAYTGTGSSMQFF. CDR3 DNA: TGCGCCAGCAGCGCATACACCGGGACTGGATCTTCAATGCAGTTCTTC.

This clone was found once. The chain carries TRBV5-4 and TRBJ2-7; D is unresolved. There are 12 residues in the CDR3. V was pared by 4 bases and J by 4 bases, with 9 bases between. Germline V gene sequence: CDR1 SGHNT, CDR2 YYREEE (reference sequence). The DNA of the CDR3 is TGTGCCAGCAGCGTCGACATGTACGAGCAGTACTTC. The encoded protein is CASSVDMYEQYF.

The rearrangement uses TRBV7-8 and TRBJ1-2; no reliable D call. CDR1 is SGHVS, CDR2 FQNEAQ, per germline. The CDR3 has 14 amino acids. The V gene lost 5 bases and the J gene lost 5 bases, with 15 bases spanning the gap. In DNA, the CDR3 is TGTGCCAGCAGCCCCGAAGGGAGGTTGTATGGCTACACCTTC. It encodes CASSPEGRLYGYTF.

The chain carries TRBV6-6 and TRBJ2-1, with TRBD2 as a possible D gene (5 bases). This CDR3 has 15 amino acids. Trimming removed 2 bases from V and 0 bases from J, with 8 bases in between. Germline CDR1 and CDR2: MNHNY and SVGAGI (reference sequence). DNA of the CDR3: TGTGCCAGCAGTTACGTCACTAGCTCCTACAATGAGCAGTTCTTC. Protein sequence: CASSYVTSSYNEQFF.

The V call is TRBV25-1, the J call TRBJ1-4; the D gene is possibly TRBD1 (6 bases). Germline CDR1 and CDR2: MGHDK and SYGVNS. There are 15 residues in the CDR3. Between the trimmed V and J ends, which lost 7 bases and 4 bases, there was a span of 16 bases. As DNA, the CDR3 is TGTGCCAGCAAAAAGGGGGGATCCGGTAATGAAAAACTGTTTTTT. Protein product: CASKKGGSGNEKLFF.

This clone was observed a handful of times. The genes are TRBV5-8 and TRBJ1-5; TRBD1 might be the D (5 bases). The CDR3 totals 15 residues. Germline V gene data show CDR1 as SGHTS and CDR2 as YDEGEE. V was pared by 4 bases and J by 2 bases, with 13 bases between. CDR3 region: CASSPGFVGNQPQHF. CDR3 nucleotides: TGTGCCAGCAGCCCAGGGTTCGTGGGCAATCAGCCCCAGCATTTT.

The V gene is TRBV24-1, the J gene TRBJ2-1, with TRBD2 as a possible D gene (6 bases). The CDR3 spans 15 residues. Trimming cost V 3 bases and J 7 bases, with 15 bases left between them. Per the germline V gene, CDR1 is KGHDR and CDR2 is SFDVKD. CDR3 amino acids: CATSDVGSLANEQFF. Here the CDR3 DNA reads TGTGCCACCAGTGATGTCGGGAGTCTCGCAAATGAGCAGTTCTTC.

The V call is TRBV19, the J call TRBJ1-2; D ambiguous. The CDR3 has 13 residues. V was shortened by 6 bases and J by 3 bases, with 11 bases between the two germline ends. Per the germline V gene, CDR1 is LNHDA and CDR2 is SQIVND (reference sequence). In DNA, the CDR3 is TGTGCCAGTAGATTCGGCGGGGACTATGGCTACACCTTC. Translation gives CASRFGGDYGYTF.

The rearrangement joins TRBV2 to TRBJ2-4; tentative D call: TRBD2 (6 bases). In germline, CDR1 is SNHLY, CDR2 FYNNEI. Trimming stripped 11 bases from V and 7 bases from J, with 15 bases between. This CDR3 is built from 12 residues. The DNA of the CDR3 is TGTGCCTCCCGGGAGCCTGGGAACATTCAGTACTTC. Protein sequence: CASREPGNIQYF. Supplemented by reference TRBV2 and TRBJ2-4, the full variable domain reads EPEVTQTPSHQVTQMGQEVILRCVPISNHLYFYWYRQILGQKVEFLVSFYNNEISEKSEIFDDQFSVERPDGSNFTLKIRSTKLEDSAMYFCASREPGNIQYFGAGTRLSVL.

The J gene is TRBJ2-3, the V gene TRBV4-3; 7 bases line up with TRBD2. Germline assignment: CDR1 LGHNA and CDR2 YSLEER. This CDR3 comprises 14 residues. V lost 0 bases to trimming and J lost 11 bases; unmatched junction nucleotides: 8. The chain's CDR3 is CASSQDDGGREQYF. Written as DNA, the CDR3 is TGCGCCAGCAGCCAAGATGACGGGGGGAGAGAGCAGTATTTT.

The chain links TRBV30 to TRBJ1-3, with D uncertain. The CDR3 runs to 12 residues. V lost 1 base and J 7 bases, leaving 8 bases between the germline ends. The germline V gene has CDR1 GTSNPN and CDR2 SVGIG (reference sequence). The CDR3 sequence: CAWSAGFNTIYF. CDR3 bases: TGTGCCTGGAGTGCAGGATTCAACACCATATATTTT.

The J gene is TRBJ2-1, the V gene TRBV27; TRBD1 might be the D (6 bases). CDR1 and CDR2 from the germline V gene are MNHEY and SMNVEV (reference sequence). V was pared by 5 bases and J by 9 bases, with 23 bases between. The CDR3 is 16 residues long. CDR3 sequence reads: CASSGGRSLVGGEQFF. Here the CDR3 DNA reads TGTGCCAGCAGTGGAGGAAGGAGTCTCGTAGGGGGTGAGCAGTTCTTC.